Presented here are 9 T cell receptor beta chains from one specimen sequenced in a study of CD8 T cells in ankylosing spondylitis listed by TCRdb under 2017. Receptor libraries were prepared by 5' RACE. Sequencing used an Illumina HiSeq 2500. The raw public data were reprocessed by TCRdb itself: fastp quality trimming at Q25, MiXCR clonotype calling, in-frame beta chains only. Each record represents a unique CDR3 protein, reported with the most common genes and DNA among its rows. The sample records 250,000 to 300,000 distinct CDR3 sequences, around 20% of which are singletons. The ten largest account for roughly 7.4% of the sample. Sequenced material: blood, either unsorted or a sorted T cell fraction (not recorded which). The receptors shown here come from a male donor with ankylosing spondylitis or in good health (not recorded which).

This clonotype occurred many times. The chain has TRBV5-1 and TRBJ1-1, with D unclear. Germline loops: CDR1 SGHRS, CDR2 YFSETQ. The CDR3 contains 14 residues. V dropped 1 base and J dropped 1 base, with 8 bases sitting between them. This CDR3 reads CASSLLSANTEAFF. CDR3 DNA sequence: TGCGCCAGCAGCTTGCTGTCAGCGAACACTGAAGCTTTCTTT.

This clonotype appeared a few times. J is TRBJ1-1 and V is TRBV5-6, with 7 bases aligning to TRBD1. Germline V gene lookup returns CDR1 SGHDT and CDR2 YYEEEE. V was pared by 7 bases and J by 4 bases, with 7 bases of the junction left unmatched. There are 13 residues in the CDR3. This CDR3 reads CASVQGTATEAFF. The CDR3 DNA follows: TGTGCCAGCGTACAGGGGACGGCCACTGAAGCTTTCTTT.

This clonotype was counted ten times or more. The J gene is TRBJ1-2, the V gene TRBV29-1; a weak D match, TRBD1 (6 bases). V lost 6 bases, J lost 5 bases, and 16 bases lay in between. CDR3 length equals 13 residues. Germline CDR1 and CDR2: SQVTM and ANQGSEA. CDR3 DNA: TGCAGCGTGCGGGACACCGAAAAGTATGGCTACACCTTC. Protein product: CSVRDTEKYGYTF.

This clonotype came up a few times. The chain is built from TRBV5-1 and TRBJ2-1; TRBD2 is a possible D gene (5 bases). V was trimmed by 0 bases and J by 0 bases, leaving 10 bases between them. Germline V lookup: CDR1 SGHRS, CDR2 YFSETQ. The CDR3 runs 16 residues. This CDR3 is CASSLERRSSYNEQFF. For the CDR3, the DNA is TGCGCCAGCAGCTTGGAGCGGCGAAGCTCCTACAATGAGCAGTTCTTC.

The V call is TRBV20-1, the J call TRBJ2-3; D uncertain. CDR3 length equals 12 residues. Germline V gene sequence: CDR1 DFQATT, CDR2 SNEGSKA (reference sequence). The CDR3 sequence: CMGAGSTDTQYF. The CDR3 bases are TGCATGGGCGCTGGAAGCACAGATACGCAGTATTTT.

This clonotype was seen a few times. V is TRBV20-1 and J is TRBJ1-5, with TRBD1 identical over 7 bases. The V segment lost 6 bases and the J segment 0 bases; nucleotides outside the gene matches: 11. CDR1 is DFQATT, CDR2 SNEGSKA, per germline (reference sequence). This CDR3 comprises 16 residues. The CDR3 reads CSAAQRTGYSNQPQHF. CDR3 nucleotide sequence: TGCAGTGCCGCGCAAAGGACAGGCTATAGCAATCAGCCCCAGCATTTT.

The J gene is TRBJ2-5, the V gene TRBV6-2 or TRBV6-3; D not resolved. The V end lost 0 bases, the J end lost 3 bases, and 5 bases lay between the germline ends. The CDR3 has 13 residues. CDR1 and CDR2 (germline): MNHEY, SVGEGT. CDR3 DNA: TGTGCCAGCAGTTACTCGGCGAAAGAGACCCAGTACTTC. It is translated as CASSYSAKETQYF.

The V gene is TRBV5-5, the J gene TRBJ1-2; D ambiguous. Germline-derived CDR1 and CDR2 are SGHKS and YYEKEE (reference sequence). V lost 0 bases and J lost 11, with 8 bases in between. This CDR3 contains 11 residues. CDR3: CASSLGPIYTF. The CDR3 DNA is TGTGCCAGCAGCTTGGGGCCGATATACACCTTC.

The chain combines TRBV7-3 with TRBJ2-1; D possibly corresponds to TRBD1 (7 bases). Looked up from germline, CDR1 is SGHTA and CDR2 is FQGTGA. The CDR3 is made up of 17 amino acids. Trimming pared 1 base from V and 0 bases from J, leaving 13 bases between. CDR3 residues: CASSLIADRSSYNEQFF. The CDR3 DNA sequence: TGTGCCAGCAGCTTAATAGCGGACAGGAGCTCCTACAATGAGCAGTTCTTC.